This T cell receptor (beta chain) was obtained from a study of blood T cell repertoires in COVID-19. Here immunoSEQ multiplex PCR was the method, and the copy in TCRdb shows in-frame clones only, minus some. This table holds about 190,000 clones, about 88% found once. This CDR3 is built from 15 residues. The ends were cut back, 1 base at V and 2 bases at J, with 11 bases in the middle. Germline V gene sequence: CDR1 LNHDA, CDR2 SQIVND (reference sequence). Sequences were obtained from peripheral blood. The J gene is TRBJ1-2, the V gene TRBV19, with D possibly matching TRBD1 (6 bases). The origin of this receptor is a man between 65 and 85 years old with active or convalescent COVID-19. CDR3 in DNA: TGTGCCAGTAGTATAGTACAGGGATCAAACTATGGCTACACCTTC. As protein: CASSIVQGSNYGYTF.